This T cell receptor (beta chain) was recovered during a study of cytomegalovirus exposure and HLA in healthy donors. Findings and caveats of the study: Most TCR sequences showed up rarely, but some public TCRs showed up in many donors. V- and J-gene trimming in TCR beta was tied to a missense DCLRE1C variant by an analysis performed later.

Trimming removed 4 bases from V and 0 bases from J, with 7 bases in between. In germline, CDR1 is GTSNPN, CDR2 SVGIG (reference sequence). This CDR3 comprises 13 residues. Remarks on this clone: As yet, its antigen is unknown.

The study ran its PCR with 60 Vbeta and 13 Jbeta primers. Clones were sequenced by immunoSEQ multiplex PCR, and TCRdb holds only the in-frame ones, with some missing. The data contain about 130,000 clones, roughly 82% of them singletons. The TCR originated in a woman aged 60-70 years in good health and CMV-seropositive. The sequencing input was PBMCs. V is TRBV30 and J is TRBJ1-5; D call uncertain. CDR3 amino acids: CAWTSYSNQPQHF. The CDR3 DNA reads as TGTGCCTGGACCTCTTATAGCAATCAGCCCCAGCATTTT.